These T cell receptor beta chains were read from a single sample in a study of cytomegalovirus exposure and HLA in healthy donors. Profiling relied on immunoSEQ multiplex PCR, and the TCRdb table lists in-frame clones only, not all of them. Of 100,000 to 150,000 clones listed, around 90% are singletons. Material for sequencing was PBMCs. The origin of the receptors is a woman aged 18 to 35 in good health and CMV-seronegative. Each CDR3 is given with its conserved first and last residue. The order of the fields is V gene, J gene, D gene, clone size, CDR3 protein, CDR3 DNA. The D gene is left open where the match is weak. Rows give clone size only sometimes, using once, few, many, or a class for an expanded clone.

TRBV16	TRBJ1-1	TRBD1	-	CASSLDRGPEAFF	TGTGCCAGCAGCTTGGACAGGGGCCCTGAAGCTTTCTTT
TRBV19	TRBJ1-3	TRBD1	-	CASSTDRAGNTIYF	TGTGCCAGTAGTACGGACAGGGCAGGAAACACCATATATTTT
TRBV28	TRBJ1-5	TRBD1	few	CATTGVAYSNQPQHF	TGTGCCACCACAGGGGTGGCGTATAGCAATCAGCCCCAGCATTTT
TRBV5-1	TRBJ2-1	TRBD2	-	CASSPGLAGGSYNEQFF	TGCGCCAGCAGCCCGGGACTAGCGGGAGGGTCCTACAATGAGCAGTTCTTC
TRBV7-3	TRBJ1-2	-	-	CASSLNGGSLSYGYTF	TGTGCCAGCAGCTTAAATGGAGGCAGTCTAAGCTATGGCTACACCTTC
TRBV28	TRBJ1-2	-	-	CASSLSGGNYGYTF	TGTGCCAGCAGTTTGAGCGGCGGAAACTATGGCTACACCTTC
TRBV7-8	TRBJ2-3	TRBD2	-	CASSPRTSGIRADTQYF	TGTGCCAGCAGCCCCCGGACTAGCGGGATAAGGGCAGATACGCAGTATTTT
TRBV5-4	TRBJ2-7	TRBD1	-	CASSLARGTNPGYEQYF	TGTGCCAGCAGCTTGGCCAGGGGGACCAACCCAGGCTACGAGCAGTACTTC
TRBV7-2	TRBJ1-2	TRBD1	-	CASSLGTGHGYTF	TGTGCCAGCAGCTTAGGGACAGGGCATGGCTACACCTTC
TRBV13	TRBJ2-1	-	once	CASDPAGPDNEQFF	TGTGCCAGCGACCCGGCGGGCCCCGACAATGAGCAGTTCTTC
TRBV28	TRBJ2-1	-	-	CASSSHGNEQFF	TGTGCCAGCAGTTCGCACGGCAATGAGCAGTTCTTC
TRBV7-2	TRBJ2-3	-	once	CASSFLQPSTDTQYF	TGTGCCAGCAGCTTCCTACAGCCTAGCACAGATACGCAGTATTTT
TRBV6-4	TRBJ2-7	-	few	CASREAPSSYEQYF	TGTGCCAGCCGCGAGGCACCTAGCTCCTACGAGCAGTACTTC
TRBV5-5	TRBJ2-7	TRBD2	-	CASSFEAGGAYEQYF	TGTGCCAGCAGCTTCGAGGCGGGAGGCGCCTACGAGCAGTACTTC
TRBV28	TRBJ2-7	TRBD1	-	CASSGRQGDYEQYF	TGTGCCAGCAGTGGCAGACAGGGGGACTACGAGCAGTACTTC
TRBV6-1	TRBJ2-2	-	few	CASQSGTGELFF	TGTGCCAGCCAATCAGGGACCGGGGAGCTGTTTTTT
TRBV7-9	TRBJ2-1	TRBD2	-	CASSAGGGNEQFF	TGTGCCAGCAGCGCGGGGGGGGGAAATGAGCAGTTCTTC
TRBV6-5	TRBJ2-5	TRBD2	-	CASSLAGEGETQYF	TGTGCCAGCAGTTTAGCGGGTGAGGGTGAGACCCAGTACTTC
TRBV9	TRBJ2-2	TRBD2	-	CASSGGLVYTGELFF	TGTGCCAGCAGCGGGGGACTAGTCTACACCGGGGAGCTGTTTTTT
TRBV19	TRBJ1-1	-	-	CASSITVNTEAFF	TGTGCCAGTAGTATAACAGTGAACACTGAAGCTTTCTTT
TRBV5-1	TRBJ2-1	-	-	CASSLAAGFYNEQFF	TGCGCCAGCAGCTTGGCGGCGGGGTTTTACAATGAGCAGTTCTTC
TRBV7-9	TRBJ1-4	-	-	CASSLVVSGTGEKLFF	TGTGCCAGCAGCTTAGTCGTTTCGGGAACTGGGGAAAAACTGTTTTTT
TRBV14	TRBJ2-1	-	-	CASSQDTVYNEQFF	TGTGCCAGCAGCCAAGATACGGTCTACAATGAGCAGTTCTTC
TRBV11-3	TRBJ2-1	TRBD1	-	CASSTGTATYNEQFF	TGTGCCAGCAGCACTGGGACAGCTACCTACAATGAGCAGTTCTTC
TRBV9	TRBJ2-1	TRBD2	-	CASSPHPGLAGGPSTNEQFF	TGTGCCAGCAGCCCACACCCGGGACTAGCGGGAGGGCCGTCAACCAATGAGCAGTTCTTC
TRBV15	TRBJ2-7	TRBD2	-	CATSTSLAGAGEQYF	TGTGCCACCAGCACCTCCCTAGCGGGGGCTGGGGAGCAGTACTTC
TRBV30	TRBJ2-2	TRBD1	-	CACGQGLGAGELFF	TGTGCCTGTGGACAGGGGTTGGGCGCCGGGGAGCTGTTTTTT
TRBV5-5	TRBJ2-3	-	once	CASSPEAPDTQYF	TGTGCCAGCAGCCCCGAAGCCCCAGATACGCAGTATTTT
TRBV12-5	TRBJ1-5	-	-	CASGLAEQGRGQPQHF	TGTGCTAGTGGTTTGGCCGAACAGGGACGAGGTCAGCCCCAGCATTTT
TRBV29-1	TRBJ2-1	-	-	CSVEKGAGGGEQFF	TGCAGCGTTGAAAAGGGCGCTGGGGGAGGTGAGCAGTTCTTC
TRBV10-3	TRBJ2-1	TRBD2	-	CAIRRGTSNNEQFF	TGTGCCATCAGGAGGGGGACTAGCAACAATGAGCAGTTCTTC
TRBV2	TRBJ2-1	TRBD1	-	CASRPGGSYNEQFF	TGTGCCAGCCGGCCAGGGGGCTCCTACAATGAGCAGTTCTTC
TRBV19	TRBJ2-7	TRBD1	-	CASRDRDRPFEQYF	TGTGCCAGTAGGGACCGGGACAGGCCGTTCGAGCAGTACTTC
TRBV6-1	TRBJ2-7	TRBD2	-	CASSEREGLEQYF	TGTGCCAGCAGTGAGCGGGAGGGTCTCGAGCAGTACTTC
TRBV10-2	TRBJ1-1	TRBD1	-	CASSATDRVTEAFF	TGCGCCAGCAGCGCAACTGACAGGGTCACTGAAGCTTTCTTT
TRBV5-1	TRBJ2-7	-	-	CASSQQTSSYEQYF	TGCGCCAGCAGCCAACAGACTAGCTCCTACGAGCAGTACTTC
TRBV10-2	TRBJ2-5	-	-	CASSERAAGLQETQYF	TGCGCCAGCAGTGAGAGGGCAGCAGGGCTCCAAGAGACCCAGTACTTC
TRBV5-1	TRBJ2-7	-	-	CASSFSGDEQYF	TGCGCCAGCAGCTTTTCCGGGGACGAGCAGTACTTC
TRBV25-1	TRBJ1-4	TRBD1	-	CASSEIENRDRGEKLFF	TGTGCCAGCAGTGAAATAGAGAACCGGGACAGAGGGGAAAAACTGTTTTTT
TRBV4-1	TRBJ2-2	-	-	CASSRIRRNTGELFF	TGCGCCAGCAGCCGCATAAGGAGAAACACCGGGGAGCTGTTTTTT
TRBV5-5	TRBJ2-1	TRBD1	once	CASSTQGQVTYNEQFF	TGTGCCAGCAGCACCCAAGGACAGGTTACCTACAATGAGCAGTTCTTC
TRBV7-6	TRBJ2-4	TRBD1	-	CASSLVGRGNIQYF	TGTGCCAGCAGCTTAGTTGGCAGGGGGAACATTCAGTACTTC
TRBV5-1	TRBJ1-4	TRBD1	-	CASSLDRGREKLFF	TGCGCCAGCAGCCTGGACAGGGGGCGCGAAAAACTGTTTTTT
TRBV2	TRBJ2-5	TRBD2	-	CASTIAGGSGETQYF	TGTGCCAGCACCATAGCGGGAGGTTCAGGCGAGACCCAGTACTTC
TRBV2	TRBJ2-5	TRBD2	-	CASSFSGPGETQYF	TGTGCCAGCAGCTTTAGCGGGCCTGGGGAGACCCAGTACTTC
TRBV5-1	TRBJ2-7	-	-	CASSLSQAAYEQYF	TGCGCCAGCAGCTTGTCTCAAGCCGCCTACGAGCAGTACTTC
TRBV13	TRBJ2-7	-	-	CASSLGRYEQYF	TGTGCCAGCAGCTTAGGCCGTTACGAGCAGTACTTC
TRBV19	TRBJ2-2	-	-	CASSIWAESGELFF	TGTGCCAGTAGTATCTGGGCAGAGTCCGGGGAGCTGTTTTTT
TRBV2	TRBJ2-1	TRBD2	-	CASRGGFSSYNEQFF	TGTGCCAGCAGGGGAGGGTTTAGCTCCTACAATGAGCAGTTCTTC
TRBV9	TRBJ2-3	TRBD2	-	CASSVATSGGTQYF	TGTGCCAGCAGCGTAGCAACTAGCGGCGGTACGCAGTATTTT
TRBV14	TRBJ2-7	-	-	CASSRSQGSTYEQYF	TGTGCCAGCAGCCGCTCGCAGGGCTCAACCTACGAGCAGTACTTC
TRBV9	TRBJ2-1	-	-	CASSVGEGLTYNEQFF	TGTGCCAGCAGCGTAGGAGAGGGATTAACATACAATGAGCAGTTCTTC
TRBV6-1	TRBJ1-5	TRBD1	-	CASSDGTGGPNQPQHF	TGTGCCAGCAGTGACGGGACAGGGGGACCCAATCAGCCCCAGCATTTT